This T cell receptor beta chain was found in a study of T cells after yellow fever vaccination. Study conclusions and caveats: Subsequent to the booster, the majority of primary-vaccination clones reappeared (around 97% CD4, approximately 90% CD8).

TCRdb independently ran MiXCR on the 5' RACE reads; one entry per CDR3 protein. Here the sample spans around 610,000 distinct CDR3 sequences, roughly 14% being singletons. Germline CDR1 LGHNA, CDR2 YSLEER. The CDR3 is 14 residues long. Trimming took 0 bases from V and 7 from J, leaving 9 bases between them. This clonotype turned up a few times. What it binds is unknown. The rearrangement links TRBV4-3 to TRBJ1-4, with D unresolved. Here the sequenced sample was PBMCs, taken on the day of the yellow fever booster vaccination. The sequence came from a man aged 25 to 45 who received the YFV17D yellow fever vaccine. CDR3 bases: TGCGCCAGCAGCCAAGACTCCGGTTTTGAAAAACTGTTTTTT. Amino acids: CASSQDSGFEKLFF.